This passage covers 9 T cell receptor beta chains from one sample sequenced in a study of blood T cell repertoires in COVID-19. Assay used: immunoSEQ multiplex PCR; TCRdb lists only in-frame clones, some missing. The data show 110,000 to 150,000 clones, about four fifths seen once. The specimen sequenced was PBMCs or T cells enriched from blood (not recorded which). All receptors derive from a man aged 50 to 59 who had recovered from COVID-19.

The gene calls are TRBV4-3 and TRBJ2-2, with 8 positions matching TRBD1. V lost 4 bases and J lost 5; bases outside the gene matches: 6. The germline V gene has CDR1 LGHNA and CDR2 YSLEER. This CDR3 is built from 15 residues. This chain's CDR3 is CASSPRTGKTGELFF. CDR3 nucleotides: TGCGCCAGCAGCCCCCGGACAGGGAAGACCGGGGAGCTGTTTTTT.

The CDR3 reads CAWGGRGSIYEQYF. Here the CDR3 DNA reads TGTGCCTGGGGGGGGAGGGGGTCGATCTACGAGCAGTACTTC. This chain joins TRBV30 and TRBJ2-7; D is possibly TRBD2 (7 bases). Germline CDR1 reads GTSNPN; CDR2 reads SVGIG (reference sequence). The CDR3 is 14 amino acids. V gave up 5 bases and J gave up 3 bases, with 17 bases separating them.

CDR3: CASSDTLTANYGYTF. The CDR3, as DNA: TGTGCCAGCAGTGACACATTGACAGCTAACTATGGCTACACCTTC. The chain uses TRBV6-1 and TRBJ1-2, with D possibly being TRBD1 (5 bases). Deletions cut 3 bases from V and 0 bases from J, with 11 bases between. CDR1 is MNHNS and CDR2 is SASEGT in the germline V gene. The CDR3 is 15 residues long.

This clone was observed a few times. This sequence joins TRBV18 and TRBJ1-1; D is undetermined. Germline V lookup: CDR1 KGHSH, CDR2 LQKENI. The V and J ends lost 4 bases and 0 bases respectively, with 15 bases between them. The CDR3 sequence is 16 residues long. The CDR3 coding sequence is TGTGCCAGCTCACGCCGCCAGGCCGGTTTGAACACTGAAGCTTTCTTT. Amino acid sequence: CASSRRQAGLNTEAFF.

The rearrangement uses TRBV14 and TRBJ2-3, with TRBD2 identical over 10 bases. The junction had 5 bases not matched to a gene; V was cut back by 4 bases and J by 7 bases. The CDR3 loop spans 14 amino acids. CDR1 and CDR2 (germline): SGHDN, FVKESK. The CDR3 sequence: CASSPSGGAHTQYF. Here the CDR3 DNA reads TGTGCCAGCAGCCCCAGCGGGGGGGCGCATACGCAGTATTTT.

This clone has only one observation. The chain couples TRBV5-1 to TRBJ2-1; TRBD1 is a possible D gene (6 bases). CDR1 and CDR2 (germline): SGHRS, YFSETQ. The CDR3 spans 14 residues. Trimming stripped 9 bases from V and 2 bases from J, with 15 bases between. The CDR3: CATGTGRTYNEQFF. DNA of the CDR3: TGCGCCACCGGAACAGGGAGAACCTACAATGAGCAGTTCTTC.

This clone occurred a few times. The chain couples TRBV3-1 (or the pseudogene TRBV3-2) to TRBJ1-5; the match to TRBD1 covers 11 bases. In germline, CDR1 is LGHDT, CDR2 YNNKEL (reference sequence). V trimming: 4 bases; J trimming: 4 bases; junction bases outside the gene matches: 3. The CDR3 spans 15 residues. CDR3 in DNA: TGTGCCAGCAGCCTTGGACAGGGGGCTAATCAGCCCCAGCATTTT. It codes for CASSLGQGANQPQHF.

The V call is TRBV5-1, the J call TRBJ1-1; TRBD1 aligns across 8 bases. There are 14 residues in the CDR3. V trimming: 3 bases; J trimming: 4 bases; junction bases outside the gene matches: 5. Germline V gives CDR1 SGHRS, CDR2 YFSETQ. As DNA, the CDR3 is TGCGCCAGCAGCTGGGGACAGGAGGCCACTGAAGCTTTCTTT. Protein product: CASSWGQEATEAFF.

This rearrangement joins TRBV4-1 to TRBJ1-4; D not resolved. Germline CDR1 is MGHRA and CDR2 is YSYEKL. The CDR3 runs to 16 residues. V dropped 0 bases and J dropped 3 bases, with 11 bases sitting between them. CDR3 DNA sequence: TGCGCCAGCAGCCAAGATGGGGAGGGCCCTAATGAAAAACTGTTTTTT. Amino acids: CASSQDGEGPNEKLFF.